This T cell receptor beta chain was sequenced in a study of blood T cell repertoires in COVID-19. Study context: The study drew acute and convalescent COVID-19 samples from the United States, Italy and Spain. Sources were T cells, B-cell-depleted T cells, or PBMCs; the material itself was cDNA or gDNA.

Original processing methods: Estimates of nucleated cell counts were drawn from the amplification of reference gene primers. Here immunoSEQ multiplex PCR was the method, and the copy in TCRdb shows in-frame clones only, minus some. That table gives V, J and clone size, and the DNA gave D and trimming. The table shows approximately 170,000 clones, with around four fifths occurring only once. The CDR3 consists of 14 residues. Germline loops: CDR1 MDHEN, CDR2 SYDVKM. V lost 3 bases to trimming and J lost 7 bases, with 15 bases between them. This clone appeared a single time. The rearrangement joins TRBV28 to TRBJ1-2; D possibly corresponds to TRBD1 (5 bases). Sequencing was done on a sample of peripheral blood. The receptor was derived from a man between 70 and 80 years old who had recovered from COVID-19. The CDR3: CASSFNQGRAGYTF. Written as DNA, the CDR3 is TGTGCCAGCAGTTTTAATCAGGGTCGGGCTGGCTACACCTTC.